This T cell receptor (beta chain) is from a study of CD8+CD57+ T cells in acquired aplastic anemia. Background on the study: On average, sorted CD4+ and CD8+ cells gave approximately 3.5 ug of DNA. Study-wide points: The study identified twenty-nine CD8+ CDR3 sequences shared by patients and controls.

TCR beta VDJ and CDR3 profiles were obtained from a genomic DNA template. MiXCR, run by TCRdb on the reads, gives a single entry per CDR3 protein. The repertoire consists of fewer than 200,000 distinct CDR3 sequences, with less than 60% occurring once and the leading ten covering about 1.8%. All sequencing subjects had displayed CD8+CD57+ cell expansion on flow cytometry. Every patient presented with severe acquired aplastic anemia. None of the patients had been given any therapy when their blood was sampled. This clonotype occurred a few times. As yet, its antigen is unknown. CDR3 length: 14 residues. Germline-derived CDR1 and CDR2 are SNHLY and FYNNEI. V shed 6 bases and J shed 5 bases, with 15 bases lying between them.

This receptor was taken from a human donor with aplastic anemia. The rearrangement joins TRBV2 to TRBJ2-3, with D possibly TRBD1 on 6 matching bases. The source material was sorted CD4+, CD8+, or CD8+CD57+ T cells (not recorded which) from PBMCs. The CDR3: CASRQGHVKDTQYF. In nucleotides, the CDR3 is TGTGCCAGCAGGCAGGGACATGTTAAAGATACGCAGTATTTT.